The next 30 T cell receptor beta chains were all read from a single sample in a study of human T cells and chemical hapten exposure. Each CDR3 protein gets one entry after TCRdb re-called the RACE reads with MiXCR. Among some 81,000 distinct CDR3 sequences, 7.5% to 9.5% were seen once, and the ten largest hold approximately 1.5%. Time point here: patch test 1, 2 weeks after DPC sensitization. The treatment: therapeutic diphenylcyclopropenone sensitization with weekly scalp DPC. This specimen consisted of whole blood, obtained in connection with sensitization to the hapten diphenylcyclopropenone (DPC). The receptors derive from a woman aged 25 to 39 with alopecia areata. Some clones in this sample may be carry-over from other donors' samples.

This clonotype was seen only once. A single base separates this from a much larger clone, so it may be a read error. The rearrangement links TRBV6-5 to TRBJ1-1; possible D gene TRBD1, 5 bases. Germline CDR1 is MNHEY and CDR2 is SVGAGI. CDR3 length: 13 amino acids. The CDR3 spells CTSSYLGGTEAFF. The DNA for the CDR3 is TGTACCAGCAGTTACTTGGGGGGCACTGAAGCTTTCTTT.

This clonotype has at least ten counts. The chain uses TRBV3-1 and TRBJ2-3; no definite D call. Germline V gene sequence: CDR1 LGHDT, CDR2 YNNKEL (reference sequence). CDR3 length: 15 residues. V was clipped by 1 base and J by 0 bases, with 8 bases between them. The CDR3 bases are TGTGCCAGCAGCCAAGGGTACACTAGCACAGATACGCAGTATTTT. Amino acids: CASSQGYTSTDTQYF.

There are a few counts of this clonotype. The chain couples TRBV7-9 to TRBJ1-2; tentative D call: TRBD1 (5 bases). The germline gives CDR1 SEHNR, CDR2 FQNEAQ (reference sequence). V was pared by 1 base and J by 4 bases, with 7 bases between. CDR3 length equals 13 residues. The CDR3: CASSLGQFYGYTF. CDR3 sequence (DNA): TGTGCCAGCAGCTTAGGACAGTTCTATGGCTACACCTTC.

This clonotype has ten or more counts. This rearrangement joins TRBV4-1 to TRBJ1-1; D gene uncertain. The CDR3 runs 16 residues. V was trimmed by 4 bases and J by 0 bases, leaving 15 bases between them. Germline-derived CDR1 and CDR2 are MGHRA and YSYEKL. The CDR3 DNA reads TGCGCCAGCAGCCCACCCCGACTAGGCTTGAACACTGAAGCTTTCTTT. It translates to CASSPPRLGLNTEAFF.

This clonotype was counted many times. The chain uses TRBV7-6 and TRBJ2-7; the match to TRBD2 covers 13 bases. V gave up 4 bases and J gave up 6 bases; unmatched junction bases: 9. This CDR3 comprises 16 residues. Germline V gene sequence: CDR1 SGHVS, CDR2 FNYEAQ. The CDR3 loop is CASSSASRTSGGEQYF. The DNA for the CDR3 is TGTGCCAGCAGCTCCGCTAGCAGGACTAGCGGGGGCGAGCAGTACTTC.

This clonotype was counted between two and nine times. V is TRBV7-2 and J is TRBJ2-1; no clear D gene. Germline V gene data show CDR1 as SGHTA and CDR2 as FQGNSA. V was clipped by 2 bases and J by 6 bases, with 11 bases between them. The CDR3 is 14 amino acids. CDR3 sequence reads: CASSLWLPVNEQFF. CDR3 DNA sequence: TGTGCCAGCAGCTTATGGCTCCCCGTCAATGAGCAGTTCTTC.

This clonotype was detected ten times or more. CDR3 residues: CASSPGQGVDTEAFF. Here the CDR3 DNA reads TGTGCCAGCAGTCCGGGACAGGGGGTTGACACTGAAGCTTTCTTT. The chain combines TRBV12-3 or TRBV12-4 with TRBJ1-1, with 11 bases identical to TRBD1. The CDR3 contains 15 residues. The ends lost 5 bases at V and 3 bases at J; junction bases unmatched: 5.

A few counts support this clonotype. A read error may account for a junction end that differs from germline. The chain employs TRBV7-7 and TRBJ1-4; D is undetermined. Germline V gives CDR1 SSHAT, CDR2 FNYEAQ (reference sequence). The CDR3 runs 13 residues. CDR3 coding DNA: TGTGCTAGCAGCTTTTCAACTAATGAAAAACTGTTTTTT. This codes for CASSFSTNEKLFF.

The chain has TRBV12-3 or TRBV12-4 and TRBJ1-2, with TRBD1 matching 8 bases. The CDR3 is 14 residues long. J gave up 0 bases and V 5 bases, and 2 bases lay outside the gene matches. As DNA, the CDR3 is TGTGCCAGCAGTCTGGACAGGGCTAACTATGGCTACACCTTC. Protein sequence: CASSLDRANYGYTF.

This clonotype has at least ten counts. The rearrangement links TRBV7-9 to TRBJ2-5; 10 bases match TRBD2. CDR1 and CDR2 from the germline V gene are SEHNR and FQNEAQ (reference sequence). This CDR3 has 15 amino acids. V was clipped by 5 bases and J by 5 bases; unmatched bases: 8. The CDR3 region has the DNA TGTGCCAGCAGCCCCCCCAGCGGGGGGGTGGAGACCCAGTACTTC. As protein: CASSPPSGGVETQYF.

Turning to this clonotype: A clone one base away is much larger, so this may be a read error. CDR3 nucleotides: TGTGCCAGCAGTTACGATCGGGGGCATACGCAGTATTTT. Residues: CASSYDRGHTQYF. The chain is built from TRBV6-6 and TRBJ2-3; D assignment may be TRBD1 or TRBD2 (6 bases each). CDR3 size: 13 residues. V dropped 2 bases and J dropped 7 bases, with 10 bases sitting between them. CDR1 MNHNY and CDR2 SVGAGI come from the germline V gene (reference sequence).

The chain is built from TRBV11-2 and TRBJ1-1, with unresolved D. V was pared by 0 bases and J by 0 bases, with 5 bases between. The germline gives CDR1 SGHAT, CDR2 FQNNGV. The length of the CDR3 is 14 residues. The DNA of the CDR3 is TGTGCCAGCAGCTTAGACCTGATGAACACTGAAGCTTTCTTT. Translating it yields CASSLDLMNTEAFF.

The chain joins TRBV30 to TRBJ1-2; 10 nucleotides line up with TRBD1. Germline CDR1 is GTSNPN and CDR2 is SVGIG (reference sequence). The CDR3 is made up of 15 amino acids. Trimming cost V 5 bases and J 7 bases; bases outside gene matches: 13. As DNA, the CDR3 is TGTGCCTGGGGGGGCATAGGGACAGGGGCGCGTGGCTACACCTTC. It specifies CAWGGIGTGARGYTF.

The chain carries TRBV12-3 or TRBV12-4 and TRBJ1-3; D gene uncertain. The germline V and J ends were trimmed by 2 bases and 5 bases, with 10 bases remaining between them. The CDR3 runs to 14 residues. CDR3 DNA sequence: TGTGCCAGCAGTTTAACGGGAGTACGAAACACCATATATTTT. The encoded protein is CASSLTGVRNTIYF.

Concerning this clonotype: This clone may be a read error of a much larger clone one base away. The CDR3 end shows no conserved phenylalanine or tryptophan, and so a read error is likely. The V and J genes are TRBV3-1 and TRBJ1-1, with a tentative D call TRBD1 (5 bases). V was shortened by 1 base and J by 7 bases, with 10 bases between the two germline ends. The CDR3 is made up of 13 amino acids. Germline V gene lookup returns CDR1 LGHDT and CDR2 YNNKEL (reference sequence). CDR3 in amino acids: CASSQAGPYEAFY. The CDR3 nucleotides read TGTGCCAGCAGCCAAGCGGGACCTTATGAAGCTTTCTAT.

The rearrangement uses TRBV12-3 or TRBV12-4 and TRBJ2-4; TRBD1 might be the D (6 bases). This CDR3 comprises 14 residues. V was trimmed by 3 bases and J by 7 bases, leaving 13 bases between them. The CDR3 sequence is CASSFPGVGNIQYF. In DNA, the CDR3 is TGTGCCAGCAGTTTCCCAGGGGTTGGTAACATTCAGTACTTC.

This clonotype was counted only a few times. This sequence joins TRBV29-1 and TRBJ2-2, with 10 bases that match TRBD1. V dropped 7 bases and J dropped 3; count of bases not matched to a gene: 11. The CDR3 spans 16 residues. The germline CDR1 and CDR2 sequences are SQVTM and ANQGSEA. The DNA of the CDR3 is TGCAGCGGATCAGGGACAGGGGATAGATACACCGGGGAGCTGTTTTTT. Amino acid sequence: CSGSGTGDRYTGELFF.

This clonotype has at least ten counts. Written as DNA, the CDR3 is TGTGCCAGCAGTGACAGGGAGGGGGCCAACGTCCTGACTTTC. Translated: CASSDREGANVLTF. The chain combines TRBV6-4 with TRBJ2-6; maybe TRBD2 (5 bases). Trimming shortened V by 2 bases and J by 4 bases, and 6 bases separated the two germline ends. The CDR3 is 14 amino acids. From germline, CDR1 is MRHNA and CDR2 SNTAGT.

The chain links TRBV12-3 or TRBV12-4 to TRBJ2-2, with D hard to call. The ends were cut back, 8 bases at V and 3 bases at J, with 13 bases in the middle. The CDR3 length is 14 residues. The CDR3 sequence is CASGALVDTGELFF. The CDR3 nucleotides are TGTGCCAGCGGAGCCTTAGTGGACACCGGGGAGCTGTTTTTT.

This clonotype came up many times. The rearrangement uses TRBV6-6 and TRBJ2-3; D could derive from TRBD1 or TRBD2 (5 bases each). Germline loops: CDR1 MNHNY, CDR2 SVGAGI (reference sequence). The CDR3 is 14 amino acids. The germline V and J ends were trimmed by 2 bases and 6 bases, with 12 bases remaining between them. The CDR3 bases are TGTGCCAGCAGTTACGCCCGGGACGCTGATACGCAGTATTTT. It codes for CASSYARDADTQYF.

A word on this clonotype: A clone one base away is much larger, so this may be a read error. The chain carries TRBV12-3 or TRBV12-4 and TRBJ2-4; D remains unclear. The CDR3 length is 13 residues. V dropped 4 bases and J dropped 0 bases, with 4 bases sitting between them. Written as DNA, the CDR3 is TGTGCCAGCAGTTGGGTAGCCAAAAACATTCAGTACTTC. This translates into CASSWVAKNIQYF.

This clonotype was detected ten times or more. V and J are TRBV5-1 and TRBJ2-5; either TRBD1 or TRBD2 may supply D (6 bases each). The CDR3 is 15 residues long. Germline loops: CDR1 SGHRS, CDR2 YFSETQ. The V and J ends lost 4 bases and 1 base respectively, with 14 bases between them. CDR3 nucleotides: TGCGCCAGCAGCCTCGGAGGGGGGTCCCAAGAGACCCAGTACTTC. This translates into CASSLGGGSQETQYF.

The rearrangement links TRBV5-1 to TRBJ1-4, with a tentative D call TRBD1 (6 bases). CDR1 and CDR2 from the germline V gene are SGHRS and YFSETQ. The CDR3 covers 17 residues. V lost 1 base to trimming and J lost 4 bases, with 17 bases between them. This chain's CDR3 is CASSLTLRDIVNEKLFF. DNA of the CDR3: TGCGCCAGCAGCTTGACCCTACGGGACATTGTTAATGAAAAACTGTTTTTT.

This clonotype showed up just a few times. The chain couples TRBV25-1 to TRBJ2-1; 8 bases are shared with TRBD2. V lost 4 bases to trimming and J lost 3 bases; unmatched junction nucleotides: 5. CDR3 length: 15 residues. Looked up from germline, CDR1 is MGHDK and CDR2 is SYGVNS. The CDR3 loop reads CASSVLAGLYNEQFF. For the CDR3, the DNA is TGTGCCAGCAGTGTATTAGCGGGGCTCTACAATGAGCAGTTCTTC.

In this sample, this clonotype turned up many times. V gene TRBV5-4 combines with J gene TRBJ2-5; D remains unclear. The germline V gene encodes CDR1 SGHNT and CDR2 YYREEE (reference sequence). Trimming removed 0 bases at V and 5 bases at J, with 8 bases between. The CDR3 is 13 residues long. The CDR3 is CASSLGISETQYF. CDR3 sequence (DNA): TGTGCCAGCAGCTTGGGCATTTCGGAGACCCAGTACTTC.

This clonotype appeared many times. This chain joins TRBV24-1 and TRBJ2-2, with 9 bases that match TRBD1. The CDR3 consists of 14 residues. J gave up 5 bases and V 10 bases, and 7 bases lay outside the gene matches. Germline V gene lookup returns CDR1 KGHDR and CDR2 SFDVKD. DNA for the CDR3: TGTGCCACTACAGGGGGCGCGAGGACCGGGGAGCTGTTTTTT. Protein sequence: CATTGGARTGELFF.

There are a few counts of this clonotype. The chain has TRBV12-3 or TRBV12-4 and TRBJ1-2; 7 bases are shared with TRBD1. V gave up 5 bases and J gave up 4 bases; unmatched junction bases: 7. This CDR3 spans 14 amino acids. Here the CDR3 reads CASSHRDRVYGYTF. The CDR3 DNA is TGTGCCAGCAGTCACCGGGACAGAGTCTATGGCTACACCTTC.

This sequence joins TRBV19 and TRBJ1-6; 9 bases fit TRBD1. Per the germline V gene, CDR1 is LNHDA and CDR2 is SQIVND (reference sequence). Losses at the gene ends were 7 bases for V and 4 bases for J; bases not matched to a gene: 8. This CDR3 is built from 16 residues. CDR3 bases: TGTGCCAGTACCAAGGGGGACAGGGAATATAATTCACCCCTCCACTTT. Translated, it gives CASTKGDREYNSPLHF.

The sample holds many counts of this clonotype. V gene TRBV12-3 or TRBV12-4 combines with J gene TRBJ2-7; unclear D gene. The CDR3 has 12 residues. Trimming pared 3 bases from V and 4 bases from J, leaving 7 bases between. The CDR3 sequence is CASSFLRYEQYF. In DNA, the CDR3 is TGTGCCAGCAGTTTCTTGAGGTACGAGCAGTACTTC.

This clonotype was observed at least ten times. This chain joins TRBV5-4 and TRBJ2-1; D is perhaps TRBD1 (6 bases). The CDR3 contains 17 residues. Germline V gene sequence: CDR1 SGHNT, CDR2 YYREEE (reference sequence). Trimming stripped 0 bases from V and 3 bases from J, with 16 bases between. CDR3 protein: CASSLVPTGDFYNEQFF. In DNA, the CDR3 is TGTGCCAGCAGCTTGGTACCGACAGGTGATTTCTACAATGAGCAGTTCTTC. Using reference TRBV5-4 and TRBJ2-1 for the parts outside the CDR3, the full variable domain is ETGVTQSPTHLIKTRGQQVTLRCSSQSGHNTVSWYQQALGQGPQFIFQYYREEENGRGNFPPRFSGLQFPNYSSELNVNALELDDSALYLCASSLVPTGDFYNEQFFGPGTRLTVL.